This is a list of T cell receptor beta chains from one sample in a study of blood T cell repertoires in COVID-19. The method was immunoSEQ multiplex PCR; TCRdb's version includes in-frame clones alone and lacks a portion of them. The data contain 300,000 to 450,000 clones, about 90% of them singletons. The source material was PBMCs or T cells enriched from blood (not recorded which). These receptors were taken from a man aged 30 to 45 who had recovered from COVID-19. The CDR3 runs from the conserved cysteine through the conserved F or W. D genes are given only for firm matches. Not all rows give a size; the values are once, few, many and, for expanded clones, a class.

cdr3_aa | cdr3_nt | j_call | clone_size | v_call | d_call
CASRYPYGSPTDTQYF | TGTGCCAGCAGATATCCATACGGTTCCCCCACAGATACGCAGTATTTT | TRBJ2-3 | - | TRBV7-9 | -
CASSGRDSGANVLTF | TGTGCCAGCAGTGGCAGGGACTCCGGGGCCAACGTCCTGACTTTC | TRBJ2-6 | - | TRBV2 | -
CASSPFEGTDEQYF | TGCGCCAGCAGCCCGTTTGAGGGAACCGACGAGCAGTACTTC | TRBJ2-7 | - | TRBV4-3 | -
CASSPGSGSAFF | TGCGCCAGCAGCCCGGGTTCGGGTAGTGCTTTCTTT | TRBJ1-1 | - | TRBV5-1 | -
CAWSGATGSEQPQHF | TGTGCCTGGAGTGGAGCGACAGGGAGTGAGCAGCCCCAGCATTTT | TRBJ1-5 | - | TRBV30 | TRBD1
CASSHMRDKDSPLHF | TGTGCCAGCAGCCATATGAGGGACAAAGATTCACCCCTCCACTTT | TRBJ1-6 | - | TRBV25-1 | -
CASSLEGLGGRFEQFF | TGTGCCAGCAGCTTAGAGGGGCTAGGGGGAAGATTTGAGCAGTTCTTC | TRBJ2-1 | once | TRBV7-6 | -
CASSPDGGTNNQPQHF | TGTGCCAGCAGCCCAGACGGCGGGACTAACAATCAGCCCCAGCATTTT | TRBJ1-5 | once | TRBV7-8 | -
CAWSVTGAGGYTF | TGTGCCTGGAGTGTGACAGGGGCGGGTGGCTACACCTTC | TRBJ1-2 | - | TRBV30 | TRBD1
CASSLGQTHDEAFF | TGCGCCAGCAGCTTGGGACAGACTCATGATGAAGCTTTCTTT | TRBJ1-1 | - | TRBV5-1 | -
CASRTAYGYTF | TGTGCCAGTCGGACAGCCTATGGCTACACCTTC | TRBJ1-2 | - | TRBV19 | -
CSASKVSGPNEQFF | TGCAGTGCTAGTAAGGTTAGCGGACCCAATGAGCAGTTCTTC | TRBJ2-1 | - | TRBV20-1 | -
CASSPGDRNSPLHF | TGTGCCAGCTCACCCGGGGACAGGAATTCACCCCTCCACTTT | TRBJ1-6 | - | TRBV18 | TRBD1
CASSVLRDRLGPEAFF | TGTGCCAGCAGCGTACTCCGGGACAGATTAGGGCCTGAAGCTTTCTTT | TRBJ1-1 | - | TRBV9 | TRBD1
CASSYGTGRGGGYTF | TGTGCCAGCAGCTACGGGACAGGGAGGGGAGGCGGCTACACCTTC | TRBJ1-2 | - | TRBV3-1/TRBV3-2 | TRBD1
CASSASGGRTEAFF | TGTGCCAGCAGCGCCTCGGGGGGGCGGACTGAAGCTTTCTTT | TRBJ1-1 | - | TRBV9 | -
CASAPGSSAYEQYF | TGTGCCAGCGCCCCGGGGAGTTCCGCCTACGAGCAGTACTTC | TRBJ2-7 | - | TRBV7-2 | -